The rows below give T cell receptor beta chains drawn from one sample of a study of shared clonotypes between healthy human individuals. Method: immunoSEQ multiplex PCR; TCRdb's copy keeps in-frame clones and lacks some. The table includes about 1.5 million clones, 95% to 99% detected once. The sample taken for sequencing was naive CD4+ T cells sorted from blood. These receptors all stem from a man aged 30 to 39 in good health. Each CDR3 is given with its conserved first and last residue. D genes are given only for firm matches. Size is omitted from some rows. Given values are once, few, many or a class for expanded clones.

v_call,clone_size,d_call,j_call,cdr3_aa,cdr3_nt
TRBV5-4,-,TRBD1,TRBJ2-2,CASSRGTGNTGELFF,TGTGCCAGCAGCCGCGGGACAGGGAACACCGGGGAGCTGTTTTTT
TRBV7-8,-,-,TRBJ2-1,CASSLAGTRLTIYNEQFF,TGTGCCAGCAGCTTAGCAGGGACGAGGCTAACGATCTACAATGAGCAGTTCTTC
TRBV19,-,-,TRBJ1-5,CASSHYWGGNNQPQHF,TGTGCCAGTAGTCATTACTGGGGAGGGAACAATCAGCCCCAGCATTTT
TRBV19,-,TRBD1,TRBJ1-2,CATWDRSYGYTF,TGTGCCACCTGGGACAGATCCTATGGCTACACCTTC
TRBV9,-,TRBD1,TRBJ1-6,CASSVTDRGGSPLHF,TGTGCCAGCAGCGTAACCGACAGGGGTGGATCACCCCTCCACTTT
TRBV7-9,-,-,TRBJ1-3,CASSFGQISGNTIYF,TGTGCCAGCAGCTTTGGGCAGATCTCTGGAAACACCATATATTTT
TRBV11-2,once,-,TRBJ2-7,CASRLIMEGAKQYF,TGTGCCAGCAGACTAATCATGGAAGGAGCGAAACAGTACTTC
TRBV28,-,-,TRBJ2-1,CASSSGTRGKDEQFF,TGTGCCAGCAGTTCTGGGACCAGGGGAAAGGATGAGCAGTTCTTC
TRBV9,-,-,TRBJ2-6,CASSVSSSGANVLTF,TGTGCCAGCAGCGTCAGCTCCTCTGGGGCCAACGTCCTGACTTTC
TRBV28,-,TRBD2,TRBJ2-5,CASNNPPTSEETQYF,TGTGCCAGCAACAATCCCCCTACTAGCGAAGAGACCCAGTACTTC
TRBV2,few,-,TRBJ2-2,CASTNTGELFF,TGTGCCAGCACCAACACCGGGGAGCTGTTTTTT
TRBV5-1,-,TRBD1,TRBJ2-7,CASRTGEYEQYF,TGCGCCAGCCGGACAGGGGAGTACGAGCAGTACTTC
TRBV4-2,-,TRBD2,TRBJ2-6,CASSELAGRSPGANVLTF,TGTGCCAGCAGCGAACTAGCGGGACGGTCCCCTGGGGCCAACGTCCTGACTTTC
TRBV5-1,-,-,TRBJ2-7,CASRLEGSYEQYF,TGCGCCAGCAGGTTGGAGGGGTCCTACGAGCAGTACTTC
TRBV30,-,-,TRBJ2-7,CAWSGRYEQYF,TGTGCCTGGAGTGGCCGCTACGAGCAGTACTTC
TRBV28,-,TRBD1,TRBJ1-2,CASRAGQLLYYGYTF,TGTGCCAGCCGCGCGGGACAGCTACTTTACTATGGCTACACCTTC
TRBV7-6,-,-,TRBJ2-3,CASSLVLTDTQYF,TGTGCCAGCAGCTTAGTTTTGACAGATACGCAGTATTTT
TRBV29-1,-,TRBD1,TRBJ2-7,CSARTGTYEQYF,TGCAGCGCCCGGACAGGGACCTACGAGCAGTACTTC
TRBV7-9,-,TRBD1,TRBJ2-3,CASSLGTGLKTDTQYF,TGTGCCAGCAGCTTAGGGACAGGGCTTAAGACAGATACGCAGTATTTT
TRBV2,-,-,TRBJ2-7,CASSLGLIGTYEQYF,TGTGCCAGCAGTCTCGGACTAATTGGAACCTACGAGCAGTACTTC
TRBV28,-,-,TRBJ2-5,CASSGTTGWLETQYF,TGTGCCAGCAGCGGTACAACAGGGTGGTTAGAGACCCAGTACTTC
TRBV5-4,-,-,TRBJ2-4,CASSLAVASKNIQYF,TGTGCCAGCAGCTTGGCTGTGGCATCTAAGAACATTCAGTACTTC
TRBV29-1,-,TRBD2,TRBJ2-1,CSVEENRAGTYNEQFF,TGCAGCGTTGAAGAAAACCGAGCGGGGACTTACAATGAGCAGTTCTTC
TRBV20-1,-,-,TRBJ1-1,CSARGLPGAFF,TGCAGTGCTAGAGGTCTTCCGGGGGCTTTCTTT
TRBV28,-,-,TRBJ2-1,CASRPGGRGKGEQFF,TGTGCCAGCAGACCGGGTGGCAGGGGTAAAGGTGAGCAGTTCTTC
TRBV5-4,-,-,TRBJ2-7,CASSLAKGLPYEQYF,TGTGCCAGCAGCTTGGCCAAAGGTTTACCCTACGAGCAGTACTTC
TRBV2,-,-,TRBJ1-5,CASSTDSNQPQHF,TGTGCCAGCAGTACAGATAGCAATCAGCCCCAGCATTTT
TRBV5-4,-,-,TRBJ2-2,CASSLRQNTGELFF,TGTGCCAGCAGCTTGAGGCAAAACACCGGGGAGCTGTTTTTT
TRBV25-1,-,TRBD2,TRBJ2-5,CASSVSGREETQYF,TGTGCCAGCAGTGTGAGCGGGAGGGAAGAGACCCAGTACTTC
TRBV7-2,-,-,TRBJ2-1,CASSPQQGVGSSSYNEQFF,TGTGCCAGCAGCCCTCAGCAGGGTGTAGGGTCGAGCTCCTACAATGAGCAGTTCTTC
TRBV7-9,-,-,TRBJ2-1,CATPLVARNEQFF,TGTGCCACCCCCCTTGTGGCGCGGAATGAGCAGTTCTTC
TRBV11-2,-,TRBD1,TRBJ2-6,CASSSLQGSGANVLTF,TGTGCCAGCAGCTCATTACAGGGGTCTGGGGCCAACGTCCTGACTTTC